The present entry profiles one TCR beta chain with its context. This clone is considered medium-sized (0.01 to 0.1%). Its antigen is unknown. No base-level quality is on record; no much larger clone is a single base apart. Based on the germline V gene (reference sequence), the CDR1 and CDR2 sequences are SGHNT and YYREEE. The CDR3, from cysteine to phenylalanine, totals 11 residues. Kept here is only the CDR3 DNA, which spans 33 bases and is read in frame from base 1. Trimming removed 3 bases from V and 8 bases from J, leaving 5 bases between the germline ends. The study tested focal radiation therapy combined with CTLA-4 blockade (ipilimumab) in patients with chemo-refractory metastatic non-small-cell lung cancer. Receptor libraries were prepared by the immunoSEQ multiplex PCR assay. Held by TCRdb, this immuneACCESS table contains in-frame sequences only and omits some clones. Under half of the omission traces to an unresolved V gene where checked; the cause of the rest is unknown. In all, the sample holds 25,000 to 30,000 clones, and about four fifths of those were seen once. Clones ranked in the top ten supply 20% to 25% of the sample.

The data were taken from a study of radiotherapy plus CTLA-4 blockade in lung cancer (dated by TCRdb to the late 2010s). For the study in its entirety: Objective responses occurred in approximately 19% of enrolled patients, and over 30% achieved disease control.

General conclusions and limits of the study: After treatment with radiotherapy and ipilimumab, TCR clones that originated in tumors expanded in peripheral blood. The strongest predictors of response were reported to be early dynamic shifts in blood T cell clones along with a rise in serum interferon-beta following radiation.

The V gene is TRBV5-4 and the J gene is TRBJ1-4; the D gene is unclear. Material: peripheral blood, obtained from a patient treated with radiotherapy plus ipilimumab. This receptor was taken from a human donor with non-small cell lung cancer that progressed on radiotherapy plus ipilimumab. The sequenced DNA is TGTGCCAGCAGCTCGGGCGAAAAACTGTTTTTT. The translation is CASSSGEKLFF.